This T cell receptor beta chain was sequenced for a study of human T cells and chemical hapten exposure. Across the study: Investigators sensitized about 2 cm by about 2 cm of upper inner arm skin with 2% DPC. Study-level results: After DPC sensitization, TCRs above 1 in 1000 frequency showed no change.

Individual cDNA molecules received unique molecular identifiers in the library. From the RACE reads, TCRdb called clonotypes with MiXCR, one entry per CDR3 protein. The table shows roughly 380,000 distinct CDR3 sequences, with 4.5% to 6% occurring only once. V was cut by 4 bases and J by 6 bases, with 13 bases left in between. Germline V gene lookup returns CDR1 SGHDT and CDR2 YYEEEE. The CDR3 loop spans 14 amino acids. This clonotype has a count of ten or more. Its cognate antigen is unknown. Time point indicated: pre-sensitization, week 0. Regarding treatment: therapeutic diphenylcyclopropenone sensitization with weekly scalp DPC.

V usage is TRBV5-6 and J usage is TRBJ1-4, with a possible D match to TRBD1 (5 bases). Sequencing was performed on whole blood, taken in connection with sensitization to the hapten diphenylcyclopropenone (DPC). This TCR was recovered from a woman aged 45-60 years with alopecia areata. Some clones in this sample may be carry-over from other donors' samples. CDR3 sequence: CASSERGRDEKLFF. CDR3 sequence (DNA): TGTGCCAGCAGCGAAAGGGGCAGGGATGAAAAACTGTTTTTT.